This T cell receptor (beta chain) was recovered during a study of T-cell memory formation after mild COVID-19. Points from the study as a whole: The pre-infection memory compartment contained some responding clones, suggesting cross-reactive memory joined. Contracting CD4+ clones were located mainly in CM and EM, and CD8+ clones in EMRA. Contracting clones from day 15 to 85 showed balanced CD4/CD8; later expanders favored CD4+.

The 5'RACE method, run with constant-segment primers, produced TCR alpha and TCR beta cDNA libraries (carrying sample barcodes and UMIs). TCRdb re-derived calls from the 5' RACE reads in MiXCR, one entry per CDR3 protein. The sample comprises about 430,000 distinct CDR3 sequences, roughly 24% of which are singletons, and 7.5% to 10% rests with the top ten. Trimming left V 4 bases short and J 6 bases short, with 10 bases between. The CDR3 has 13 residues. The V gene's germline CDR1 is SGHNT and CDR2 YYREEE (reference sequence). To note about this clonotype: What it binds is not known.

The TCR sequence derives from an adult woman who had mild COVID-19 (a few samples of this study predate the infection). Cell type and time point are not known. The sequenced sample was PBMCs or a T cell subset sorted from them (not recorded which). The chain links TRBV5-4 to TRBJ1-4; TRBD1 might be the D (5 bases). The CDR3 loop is CASSLGVDEKLFF. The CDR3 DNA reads TGTGCCAGCAGCCTGGGGGTTGATGAAAAACTGTTTTTT.